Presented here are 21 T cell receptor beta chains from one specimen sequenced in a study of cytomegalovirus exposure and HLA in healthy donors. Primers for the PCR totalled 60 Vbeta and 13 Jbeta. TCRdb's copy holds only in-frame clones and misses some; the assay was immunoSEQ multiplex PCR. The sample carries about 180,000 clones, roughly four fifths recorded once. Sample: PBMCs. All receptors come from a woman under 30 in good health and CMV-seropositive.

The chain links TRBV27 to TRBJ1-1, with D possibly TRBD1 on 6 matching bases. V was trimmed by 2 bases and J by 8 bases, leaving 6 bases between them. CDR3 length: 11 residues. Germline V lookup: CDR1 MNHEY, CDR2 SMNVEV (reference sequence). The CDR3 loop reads CASSLGTEAFF. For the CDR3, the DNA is TGTGCCAGCAGTTTAGGGACAGAAGCTTTCTTT.

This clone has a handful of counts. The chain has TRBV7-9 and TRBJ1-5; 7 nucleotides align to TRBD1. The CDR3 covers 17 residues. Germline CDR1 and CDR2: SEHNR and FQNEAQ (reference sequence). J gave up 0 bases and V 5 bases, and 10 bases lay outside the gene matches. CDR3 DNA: TGTGCCAGCAGCCCGGGACAGCCTCTCTTTAGCAATCAGCCCCAGCATTTT. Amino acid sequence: CASSPGQPLFSNQPQHF.

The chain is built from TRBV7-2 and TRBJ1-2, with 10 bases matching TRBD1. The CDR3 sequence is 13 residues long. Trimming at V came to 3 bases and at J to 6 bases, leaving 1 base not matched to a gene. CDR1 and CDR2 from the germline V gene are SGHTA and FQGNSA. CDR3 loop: CASSLDRGNGYTF. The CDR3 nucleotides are TGTGCCAGCAGCTTGGACAGGGGGAATGGCTACACCTTC.

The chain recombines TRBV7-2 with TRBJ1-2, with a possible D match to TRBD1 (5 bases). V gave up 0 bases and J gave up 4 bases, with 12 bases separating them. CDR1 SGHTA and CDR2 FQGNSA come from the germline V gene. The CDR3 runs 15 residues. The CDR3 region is CASSLALGQRYGYTF. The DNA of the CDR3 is TGTGCCAGCAGCTTAGCTTTAGGACAACGCTATGGCTACACCTTC.

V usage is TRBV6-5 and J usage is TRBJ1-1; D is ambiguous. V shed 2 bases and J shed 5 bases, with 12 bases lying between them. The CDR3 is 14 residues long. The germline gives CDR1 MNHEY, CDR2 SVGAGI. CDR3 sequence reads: CASSYIVQATEAFF. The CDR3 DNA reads TGTGCCAGCAGTTACATCGTTCAAGCAACTGAAGCTTTCTTT.

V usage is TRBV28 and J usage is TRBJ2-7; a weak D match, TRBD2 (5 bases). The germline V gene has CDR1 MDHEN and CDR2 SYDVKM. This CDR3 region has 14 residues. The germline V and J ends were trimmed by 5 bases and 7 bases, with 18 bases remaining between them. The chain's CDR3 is CASSLAPPGKEQYF. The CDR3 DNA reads TGTGCCAGCAGTCTAGCCCCCCCGGGGAAGGAGCAGTACTTC.

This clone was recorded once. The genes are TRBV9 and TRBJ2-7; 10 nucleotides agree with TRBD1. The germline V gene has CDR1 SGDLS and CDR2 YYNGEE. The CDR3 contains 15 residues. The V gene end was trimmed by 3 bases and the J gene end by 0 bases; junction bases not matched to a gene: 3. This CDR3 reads CASSARDRGSYEQYF. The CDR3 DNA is TGTGCCAGCAGCGCCCGGGACAGGGGCTCCTACGAGCAGTACTTC.

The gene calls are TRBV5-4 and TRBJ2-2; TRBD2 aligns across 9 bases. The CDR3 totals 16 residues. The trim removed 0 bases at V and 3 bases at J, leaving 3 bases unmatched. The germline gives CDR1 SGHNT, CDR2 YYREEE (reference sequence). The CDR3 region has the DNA TGTGCCAGCAGCTTGGATCCTAGCGGGGACACCGGGGAGCTGTTTTTT. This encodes CASSLDPSGDTGELFF.

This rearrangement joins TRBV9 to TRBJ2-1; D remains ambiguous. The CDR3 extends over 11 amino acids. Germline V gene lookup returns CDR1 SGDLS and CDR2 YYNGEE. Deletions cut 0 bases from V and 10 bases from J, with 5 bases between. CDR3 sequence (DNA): TGTGCCAGCAGCGTAGGTAGCGAGCAGTTCTTC. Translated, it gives CASSVGSEQFF.

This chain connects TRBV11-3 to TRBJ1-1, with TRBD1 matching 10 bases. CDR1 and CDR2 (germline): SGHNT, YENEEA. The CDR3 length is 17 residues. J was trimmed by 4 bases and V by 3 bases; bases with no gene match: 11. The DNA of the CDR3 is TGTGCCAGCAGCTTTCCTTTCGTTTGGGACAGGGGCACTGAAGCTTTCTTT. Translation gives CASSFPFVWDRGTEAFF.

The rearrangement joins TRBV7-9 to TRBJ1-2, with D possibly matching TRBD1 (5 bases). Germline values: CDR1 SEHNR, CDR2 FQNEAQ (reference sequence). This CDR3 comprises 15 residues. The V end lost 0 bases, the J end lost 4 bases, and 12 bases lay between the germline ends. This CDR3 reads CASSLASAGPYGYTF. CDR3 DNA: TGTGCCAGCAGCTTAGCTTCGGCAGGGCCCTATGGCTACACCTTC.

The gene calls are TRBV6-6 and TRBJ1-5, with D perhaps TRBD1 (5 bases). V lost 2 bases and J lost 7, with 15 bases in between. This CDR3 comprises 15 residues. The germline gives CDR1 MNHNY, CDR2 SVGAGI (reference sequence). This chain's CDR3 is CASSYSGDRVQPQHF. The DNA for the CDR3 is TGTGCCAGCAGTTACAGCGGGGACCGGGTCCAGCCCCAGCATTTT.

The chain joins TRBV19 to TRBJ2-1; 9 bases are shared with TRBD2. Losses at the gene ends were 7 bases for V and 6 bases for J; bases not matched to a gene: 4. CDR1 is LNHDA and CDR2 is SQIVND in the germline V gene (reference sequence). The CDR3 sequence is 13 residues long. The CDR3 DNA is TGTGCCAGTACTGGCGGGGGGGGCAATGAGCAGTTCTTC. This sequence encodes CASTGGGGNEQFF.

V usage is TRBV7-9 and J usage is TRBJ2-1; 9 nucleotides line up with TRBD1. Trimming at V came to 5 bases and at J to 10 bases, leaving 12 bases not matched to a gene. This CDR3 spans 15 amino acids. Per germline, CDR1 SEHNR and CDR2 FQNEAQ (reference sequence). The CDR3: CASSPRQGEMSEQFF. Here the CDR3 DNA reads TGTGCCAGCAGCCCCCGACAGGGGGAGATGTCCGAGCAGTTCTTC.

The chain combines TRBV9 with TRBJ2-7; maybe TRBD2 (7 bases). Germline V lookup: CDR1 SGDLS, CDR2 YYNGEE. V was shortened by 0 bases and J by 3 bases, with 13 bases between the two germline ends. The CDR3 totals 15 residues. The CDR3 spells CASSVVGEGVYEQYF. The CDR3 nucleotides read TGTGCCAGCAGCGTAGTGGGGGAGGGGGTCTACGAGCAGTACTTC.

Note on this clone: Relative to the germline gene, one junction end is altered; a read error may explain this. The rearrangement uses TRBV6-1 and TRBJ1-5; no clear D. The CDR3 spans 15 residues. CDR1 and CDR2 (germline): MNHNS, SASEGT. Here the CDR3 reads CASSQARLNNQPQHF. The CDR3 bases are TGTGCCAGCAGTCAAGCTCGGTTGAACAATCAGCCCCAGCATTTT.

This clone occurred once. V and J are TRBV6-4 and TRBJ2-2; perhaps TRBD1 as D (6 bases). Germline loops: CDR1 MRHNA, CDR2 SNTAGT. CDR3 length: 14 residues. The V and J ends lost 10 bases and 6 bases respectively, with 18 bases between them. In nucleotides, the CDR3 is TGTGCCACCTCCCCAGCAGGGGCCGCCGGGGAGCTGTTTTTT. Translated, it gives CATSPAGAAGELFF.

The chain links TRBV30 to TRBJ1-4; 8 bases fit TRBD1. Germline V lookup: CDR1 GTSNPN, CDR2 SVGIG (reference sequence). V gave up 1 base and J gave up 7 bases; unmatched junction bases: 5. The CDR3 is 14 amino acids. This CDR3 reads CAWSAGTGSEKLFF. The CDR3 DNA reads TGTGCCTGGAGTGCCGGGACAGGCAGTGAAAAACTGTTTTTT.

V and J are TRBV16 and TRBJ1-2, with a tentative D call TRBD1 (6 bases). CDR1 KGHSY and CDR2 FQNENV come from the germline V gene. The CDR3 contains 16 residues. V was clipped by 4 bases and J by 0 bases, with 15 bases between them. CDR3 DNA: TGTGCCAGCAGCCCATCCTGGACAGAAGCTAACTATGGCTACACCTTC. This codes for CASSPSWTEANYGYTF.

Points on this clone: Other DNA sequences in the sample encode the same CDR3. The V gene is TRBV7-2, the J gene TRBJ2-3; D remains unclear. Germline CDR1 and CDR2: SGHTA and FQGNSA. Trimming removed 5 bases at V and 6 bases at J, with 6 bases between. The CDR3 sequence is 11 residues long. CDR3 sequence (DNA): TGTGCCAGCAGCCTCCGGGATACGCAGTATTTT. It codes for CASSLRDTQYF.

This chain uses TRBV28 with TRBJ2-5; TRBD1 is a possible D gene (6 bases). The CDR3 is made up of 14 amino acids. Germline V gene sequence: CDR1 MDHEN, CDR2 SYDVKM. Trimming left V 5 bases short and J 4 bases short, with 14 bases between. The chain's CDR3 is CASSTRQEVETQYF. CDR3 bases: TGTGCCAGCAGTACCCGACAGGAGGTAGAGACCCAGTACTTC.